This TCR beta chain originates from a study of breast tumors, draining lymph nodes, adjacent tissues (dated by TCRdb to the mid-2010s). General notes on the study: TCR beta repertoires were compared across tumor, adjacent nontumor tissue and axillary lymph nodes obtained from breast cancer patients. In human breast cancer, the study set out to evaluate how tumor, surrounding tissue and draining lymph node repertoires relate to one another and whether T cells may move between these sites. Broader findings and caveats from the paper: Tumor T-cell repertoires showed less diversity than lymph node repertoires and more diversity than nontumor tissue repertoires, and tumor T-cell repertoires showed preferential V and J gene usage. Tumor and nontumor tissue repertoires were found to be significantly more similar in luminal-like than in basal-like breast cancer. The conclusion that tumor T cells originate in lymph nodes was framed as consistent with a hypothesis rather than directly demonstrated. A scenario in which most tumor T cells derive from the lymph node and then expand within tumor tissue was judged to be consistent with the data.

As encoded in the germline V gene, CDR1 is ENHRY while CDR2 is SYGVKD. For this chain, trimming is 2 bases at the V end and 0 bases at the J end, and the number of junction bases without a gene match is 4. Including cysteine and phenylalanine, the CDR3 has 16 amino acids. Only CDR3 DNA remains: 48 bases, in frame from the first base. This clonotype was detected ten times or more. Its antigen remains unidentified. Base qualities are not provided; no much larger clone lies one nucleotide away. The lymph node samples were taken from the axillary draining lymph nodes of breast cancer patients. Sequencing instrument: Illumina HiSeq 2000. Multiplex PCR amplification was used to build the TCR beta chain libraries. High-throughput sequencing was used to analyze the amplified TCR beta chain products. Starting from the raw public reads, TCRdb applied fastp trimming at Q25, assembled clones with MiXCR and retained in-frame beta chains. Rows are combined by CDR3 protein, so each entry shows the most common genes and DNA. The sample table lists about 80,000 distinct CDR3 sequences, approximately 19% of them with a count of one. The top ten constitute about 2.5% of the sample.

The source is a female donor with breast cancer. Some clones in this sample may be carry-over from other donors' samples. The chain is encoded by TRBV10-3 joined to TRBJ2-7; TRBD1 matches 10 bases in the middle. Material: axillary lymph node tissue. The DNA is as follows: TGTGCCATCAGTGAGCCGGGACAGGGGTTCTCCTACGAGCAGTACTTC. The resulting protein is CAISEPGQGFSYEQYF.